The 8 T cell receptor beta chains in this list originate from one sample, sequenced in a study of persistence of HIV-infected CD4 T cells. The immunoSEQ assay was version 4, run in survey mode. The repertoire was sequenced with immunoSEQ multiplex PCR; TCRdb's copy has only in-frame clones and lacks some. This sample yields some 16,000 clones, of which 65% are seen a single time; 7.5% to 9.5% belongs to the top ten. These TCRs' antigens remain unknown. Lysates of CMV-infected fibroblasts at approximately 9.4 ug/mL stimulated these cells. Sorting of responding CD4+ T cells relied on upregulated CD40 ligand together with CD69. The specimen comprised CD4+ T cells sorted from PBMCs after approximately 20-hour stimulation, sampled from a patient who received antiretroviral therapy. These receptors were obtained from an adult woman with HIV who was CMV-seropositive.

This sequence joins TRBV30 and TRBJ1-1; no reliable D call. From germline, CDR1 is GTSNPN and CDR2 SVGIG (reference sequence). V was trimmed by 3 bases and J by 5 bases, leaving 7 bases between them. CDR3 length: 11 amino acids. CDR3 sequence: CAWRWETEAFF. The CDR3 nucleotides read TGTGCCTGGAGGTGGGAGACTGAAGCTTTCTTT.

CDR3 DNA: TGCGCCAGCGGTATTGTTTTGGGGGGCAGCGTGGTCACAGATACGCAGTATTTT. Translating gives CASGIVLGGSVVTDTQYF. This rearrangement joins TRBV5-1 to TRBJ2-3; possibly TRBD1 or TRBD2 for D (6 bases each). This CDR3 contains 18 residues. CDR1 is SGHRS, CDR2 YFSETQ, per germline. V lost 7 bases and J lost 2, with 26 bases in between.

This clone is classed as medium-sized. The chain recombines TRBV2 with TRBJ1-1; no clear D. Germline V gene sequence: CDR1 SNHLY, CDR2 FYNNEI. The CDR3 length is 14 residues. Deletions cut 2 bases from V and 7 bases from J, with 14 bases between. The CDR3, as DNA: TGTGCCAGCAGTGAAACGGGGTGGAACGGTGAAGCTTTCTTT. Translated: CASSETGWNGEAFF.

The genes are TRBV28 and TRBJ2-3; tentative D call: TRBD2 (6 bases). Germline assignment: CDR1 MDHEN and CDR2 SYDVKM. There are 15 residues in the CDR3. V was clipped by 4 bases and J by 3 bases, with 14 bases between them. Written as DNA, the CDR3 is TGTGCCAGCAGTTCCGGCGGGAAAAATACAGATACGCAGTATTTT. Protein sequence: CASSSGGKNTDTQYF.

The CDR3 DNA reads TGCGCCAGCAGCATAGGGACAGGGGCTGGGGCTGAGCAGTTCTTC. It translates to CASSIGTGAGAEQFF. The chain links TRBV5-1 to TRBJ2-1, with 10 bases identical to TRBD1. Germline CDR1 is SGHRS and CDR2 is YFSETQ. Trimming took 4 bases from V and 9 from J; bases not matched to a gene: 10. The CDR3 is 15 amino acids.

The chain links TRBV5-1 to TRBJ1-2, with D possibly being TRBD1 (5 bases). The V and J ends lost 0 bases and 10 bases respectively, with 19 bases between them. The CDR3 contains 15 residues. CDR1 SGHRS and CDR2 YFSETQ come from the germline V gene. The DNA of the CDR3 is TGCGCCAGCAGCTTGGTGGCAGGGAAAGGGATGGACTACACCTTC. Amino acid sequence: CASSLVAGKGMDYTF.

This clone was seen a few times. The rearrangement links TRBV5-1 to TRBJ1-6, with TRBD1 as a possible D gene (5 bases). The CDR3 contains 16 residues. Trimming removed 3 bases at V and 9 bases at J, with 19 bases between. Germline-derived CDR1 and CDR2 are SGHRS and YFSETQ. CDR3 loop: CASSYSQTVRGSPLHF. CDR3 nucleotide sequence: TGCGCCAGCAGCTACTCACAGACCGTAAGGGGTTCACCCCTCCACTTT.

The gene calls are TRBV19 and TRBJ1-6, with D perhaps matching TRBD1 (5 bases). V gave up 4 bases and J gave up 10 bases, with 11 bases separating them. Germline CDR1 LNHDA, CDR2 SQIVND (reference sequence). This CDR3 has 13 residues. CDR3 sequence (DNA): TGTGCCAGTAGTAGCAGGGAAGGCTCACCCCTCCACTTT. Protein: CASSSREGSPLHF.